This TCR beta chain was identified in a study of low-dose radiotherapy and immunotherapy resistance in tumors. Looked up from germline, CDR1 is SGHAT and CDR2 is FQNNGV. The J segment lost 3 bases and the V segment lost 5 bases, leaving 12 bases of the junction unmatched. CDR3 length: 16 amino acids. First-strand cDNA relied on TRAV- and TRBV-specific primers spanning alpha and beta chains. TCRs were put through roughly 20 PCR cycles of amplification with Phusion. A constant-region primer and the V-primer adapter served as the primer pair. TCRdb ran MiXCR on the reads and lists one entry per CDR3 protein. This table holds around 15,000 distinct CDR3 sequences, about 73% found once.

The chain carries TRBV11-2 and TRBJ2-5, with 7 bases that match TRBD1. The clonotype comes from a human donor with advanced metastatic prostate, ovarian, gallbladder or colorectal cancer (not recorded which). This table probably holds off-target reads from a library built for another chain. This chain's CDR3 is CASSAWDSLEKETQYF. CDR3 coding DNA: TGTGCCAGCAGCGCCTGGGACAGTTTAGAAAAAGAGACCCAGTACTTC.